This entry concerns a single T cell receptor (beta chain). These data come from a study of blood T cell repertoires in COVID-19. Across the study: Donors in the United States, Italy and Spain gave samples during acute or convalescent COVID-19.

Method: immunoSEQ multiplex PCR; TCRdb's copy keeps in-frame clones and lacks some. The sample records over 150,000 clones, 78% being singletons. Germline V gene data show CDR1 as SGHTA and CDR2 as FQGNSA. The V segment lost 1 base and the J segment 5 bases; nucleotides outside the gene matches: 6. The CDR3 runs to 16 residues. The source material was peripheral blood. J is TRBJ1-4 and V is TRBV7-2, with TRBD1 identical over 8 bases. The receptor's source is a man older than 75 with acute or convalescent COVID-19. DNA for the CDR3: TGTGCCAGCAGCTTAGGGACAGGGAATTTAAATGAAAAACTGTTTTTT. Amino acids: CASSLGTGNLNEKLFF. Filled out from reference TRBV7-2 and TRBJ1-4, the complete variable domain reads GAGVSQSPSNKVTEKGKDVELRCDPISGHTALYWYRQSLGQGLEFLIYFQGNSAPDKSGLPSDRFSAERTGGSVSTLTIQRTQQEDSAVYLCASSLGTGNLNEKLFFGSGTQLSVL.